These T cell receptor beta chains were read from a single sample in a study of radiation and T cells in renal cell carcinoma. Generated by immunoSEQ multiplex PCR, the TCRdb table keeps only in-frame clones and is missing some. This table holds approximately 83,000 clones, just under 85% found once. The sample here was blood, taken from a patient whose treatment included radiotherapy and nephrectomy. The receptor source for this set is a man aged 45-65 years with renal cell carcinoma. Each CDR3 is given with its conserved first and last residue. D genes are given only for firm matches. The size field is filled for only some rows; it gives once, few, many or a size class.

>NA|NA|TRBJ2-5|TRBV7-2
CASSLYISLGQETQYF
TGTGCCAGCAGCTTATATATTAGCCTTGGGCAAGAGACCCAGTACTTC
>NA|NA|TRBJ2-7|TRBV10-3
CAISGPSTIGPQYF
TGTGCCATCAGTGGCCCTAGCACTATCGGGCCGCAGTACTTC
>NA|TRBD1|TRBJ1-2|TRBV6-5
CASSLDAGGAYGYTF
TGTGCCAGCAGTTTAGATGCAGGGGGGGCCTATGGCTACACCTTC
>NA|TRBD1|TRBJ2-7|TRBV29-1
CSVGKGQGYEQYF
TGCAGCGTTGGAAAGGGACAGGGGTACGAGCAGTACTTC
>NA|TRBD2|TRBJ2-1|TRBV19
CASRPRSLAGGRDNEQFF
TGTGCCAGTAGGCCCCGTTCCCTAGCGGGGGGGCGCGACAATGAGCAGTTCTTC
>NA|NA|TRBJ2-7|TRBV5-1
CASSLDPGARSYEQYF
TGCGCCAGCAGCTTGGATCCAGGGGCTCGGAGCTACGAGCAGTACTTC
>NA|NA|TRBJ1-1|TRBV18
CASSAQSGTIEAFF
TGTGCCAGCTCAGCTCAATCCGGGACGATTGAAGCTTTCTTT
>NA|NA|TRBJ2-5|TRBV5-1
CASSLDLTGETQYF
TGCGCCAGCAGCTTGGATCTTACAGGAGAGACCCAGTACTTC
>few|NA|TRBJ1-1|TRBV7-9
CASSLQRGGAFF
TGTGCCAGCAGCCTACAAAGGGGGGGTGCTTTCTTT
>NA|NA|TRBJ2-7|TRBV5-1
CASSLVGPTYEQYF
TGCGCCAGCAGCTTGGTAGGTCCTACCTACGAGCAGTACTTC
>once|NA|TRBJ2-1|TRBV19
CASSIGAQAGNEQFF
TGTGCCAGTAGTATTGGGGCACAGGCAGGCAATGAGCAGTTCTTC
>NA|NA|TRBJ2-3|TRBV7-8
CASSLRTSAPDTQYF
TGTGCCAGCAGCTTAAGGACCAGTGCCCCAGATACGCAGTATTTT
>NA|NA|TRBJ1-2|TRBV7-6
CASSLSVASAGYGYTF
TGTGCCAGCAGCTTATCCGTAGCCTCGGCAGGCTATGGCTACACCTTC
>NA|NA|TRBJ2-7|TRBV28
CASSSPRQVSSYEQYF
TGTGCCAGCAGTTCCCCCCGACAGGTTAGCTCCTACGAGCAGTACTTC
>NA|TRBD1|TRBJ2-7|TRBV5-6
CASSWGGQGAYEQYF
TGTGCCAGCAGCTGGGGGGGACAGGGAGCATACGAGCAGTACTTC
>NA|NA|TRBJ1-1|TRBV29-1
CSVAQKNTEAFF
TGCAGCGTTGCACAGAAGAACACTGAAGCTTTCTTT
>NA|NA|TRBJ1-3|TRBV19
CASSPGGPRNTIYF
TGTGCCAGTAGTCCCGGAGGTCCACGGAACACCATATATTTT
>NA|NA|TRBJ2-5|TRBV28
CASSLGPPVTQYF
TGTGCCAGCAGTTTAGGGCCCCCAGTAACCCAGTACTTC
>NA|TRBD1|TRBJ2-7|TRBV6-1
CASQRQGAYEQYF
TGTGCCAGCCAGAGACAGGGTGCCTACGAGCAGTACTTC
>once|NA|TRBJ2-1|TRBV6-6
CASSRPPGEYNEQFF
TGTGCCAGCAGTCGCCCTCCGGGGGAATACAATGAGCAGTTCTTC
>NA|NA|TRBJ1-1|TRBV5-1
CASSLADPNSGAFF
TGCGCCAGCAGCTTGGCCGATCCAAACTCCGGGGCTTTCTTT
>NA|TRBD1|TRBJ1-2|TRBV19
CASSIVGRGKNGYTF
TGTGCCAGTAGTATAGTAGGCAGGGGGAAGAATGGCTACACCTTC
>few|NA|TRBJ2-1|TRBV19
CASSPGFNEQFF
TGTGCCAGTAGTCCGGGATTTAATGAGCAGTTCTTC
>NA|NA|TRBJ1-4|TRBV4-3
CASSQTGLTNEKLFF
TGCGCCAGCAGCCAAACAGGGTTAACTAATGAAAAACTGTTTTTT
>NA|NA|TRBJ2-1|TRBV10-3
CAIRAPSYNEQFF
TGTGCCATCAGGGCCCCGTCCTACAATGAGCAGTTCTTC
>NA|NA|TRBJ2-3|TRBV7-9
CASSLSGDNADTQYF
TGTGCCAGCAGCTTATCCGGGGATAACGCAGATACGCAGTATTTT
>NA|NA|TRBJ1-5|TRBV19
CASNRGTRYQPQHF
TGTGCCAGTAATAGGGGCACACGATATCAGCCCCAGCATTTT
>NA|TRBD2|TRBJ2-7|TRBV28
CASSPSGRGTYEQYF
TGTGCCAGCAGCCCGAGCGGGAGGGGTACCTACGAGCAGTACTTC
>NA|NA|TRBJ1-2|TRBV10-2
CASRRGDNYGYTF
TGCGCCAGCAGGCGGGGGGATAACTATGGCTACACCTTC
>few|TRBD1|TRBJ2-5|TRBV7-8
CASSSDRSGETQYF
TGTGCCAGCAGCTCGGACAGGTCCGGGGAGACCCAGTACTTC
>once|NA|TRBJ1-6|TRBV6-1
CASSETRASGSPLHF
TGTGCCAGCAGTGAAACACGGGCTTCCGGGTCACCCCTCCACTTT
>NA|NA|TRBJ2-7|TRBV15
CATSRDIGDYEQYF
TGTGCCACCAGCAGAGATATAGGGGACTACGAGCAGTACTTC
>NA|NA|TRBJ1-2|TRBV6-5
CASSRDSGLGYTF
TGTGCCAGCAGTAGAGATTCCGGACTTGGCTACACCTTC
>NA|NA|TRBJ1-2|TRBV19
CASSINPDPADGYTF
TGTGCCAGTAGTATTAATCCGGACCCGGCGGATGGCTACACCTTC
>NA|TRBD2|TRBJ2-3|TRBV4-1
CASSQWTSGGLSTDTQYF
TGCGCCAGCAGCCAGTGGACTAGCGGGGGCCTCTCCACAGATACGCAGTATTTT
>NA|TRBD1|TRBJ2-7|TRBV7-3
CASSSVLGQGSYQYF
TGTGCCAGCAGCTCTGTTTTGGGACAGGGTTCCTACCAGTACTTC
>NA|NA|TRBJ2-6|TRBV27
CASSLQGYGANVLTF
TGTGCCAGCAGTTTACAGGGGTATGGGGCCAACGTCCTGACTTTC
>NA|NA|TRBJ1-1|TRBV28
CASSYSRGFTDTEAFF
TGTGCCAGCAGTTATAGCCGGGGGTTTACGGACACTGAAGCTTTCTTT
>NA|NA|TRBJ2-7|TRBV18
CASSQGPYEQYF
TGTGCCAGCTCACAGGGCCCCTACGAGCAGTACTTC
>NA|TRBD2|TRBJ2-1|TRBV5-1
CASSLSSGRNYEQFF
TGCGCCAGCAGCCTGTCTAGCGGGAGGAATTATGAGCAGTTCTTC
>NA|NA|TRBJ2-5|TRBV28
CASSLSAEKTQYF
TGTGCCAGCAGTTTATCGGCTGAGAAGACCCAGTACTTC
>NA|TRBD1|TRBJ2-1|TRBV10-3
CAISEFGTELNYNEQFF
TGTGCCATCAGTGAGTTCGGGACAGAGCTAAACTACAATGAGCAGTTCTTC
>NA|TRBD1|TRBJ2-1|TRBV6-6
CASSFGQGGSNEQFF
TGTGCCAGCAGCTTTGGACAGGGGGGCTCCAATGAGCAGTTCTTC
>NA|TRBD2|TRBJ2-1|TRBV18
CASSPRGSGTSYNEQFF
TGTGCCAGCTCCCCCCGAGGAAGCGGGACCTCCTACAATGAGCAGTTCTTC
>once|NA|TRBJ2-4|TRBV19
CASSMASLENIQYF
TGTGCCAGTAGTATGGCCAGCCTGGAAAACATTCAGTACTTC
>NA|TRBD1|TRBJ1-5|TRBV28
CASKRIGGGQPQHF
TGTGCCAGCAAACGGATAGGGGGCGGTCAGCCCCAGCATTTT